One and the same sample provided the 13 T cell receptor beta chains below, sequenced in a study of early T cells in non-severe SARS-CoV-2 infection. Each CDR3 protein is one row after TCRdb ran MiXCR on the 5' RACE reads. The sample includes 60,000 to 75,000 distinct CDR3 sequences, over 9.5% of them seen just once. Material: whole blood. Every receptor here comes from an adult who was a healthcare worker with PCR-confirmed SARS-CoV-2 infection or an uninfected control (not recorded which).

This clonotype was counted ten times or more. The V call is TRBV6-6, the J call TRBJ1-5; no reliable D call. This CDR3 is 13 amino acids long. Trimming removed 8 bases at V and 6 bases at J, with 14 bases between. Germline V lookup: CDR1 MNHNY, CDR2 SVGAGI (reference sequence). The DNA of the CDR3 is TGTGCCAGCGTCCAACCGGGCCGTCAGCCCCAGCATTTT. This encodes CASVQPGRQPQHF.

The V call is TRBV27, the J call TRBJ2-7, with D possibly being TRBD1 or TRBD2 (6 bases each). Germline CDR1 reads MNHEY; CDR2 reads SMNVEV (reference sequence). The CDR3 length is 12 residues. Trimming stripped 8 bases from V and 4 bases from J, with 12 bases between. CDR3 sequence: CASGGGIYEQYF. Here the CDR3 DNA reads TGTGCCAGCGGAGGGGGGATTTACGAGCAGTACTTC.

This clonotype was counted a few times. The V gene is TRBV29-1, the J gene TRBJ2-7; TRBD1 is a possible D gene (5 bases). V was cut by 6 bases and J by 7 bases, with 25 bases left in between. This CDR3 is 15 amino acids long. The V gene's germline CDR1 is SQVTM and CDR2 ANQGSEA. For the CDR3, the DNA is TGCAGCGTCCTCACTCGAGATGGGGCGCTGGGGGAGCAGTACTTC. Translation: CSVLTRDGALGEQYF.

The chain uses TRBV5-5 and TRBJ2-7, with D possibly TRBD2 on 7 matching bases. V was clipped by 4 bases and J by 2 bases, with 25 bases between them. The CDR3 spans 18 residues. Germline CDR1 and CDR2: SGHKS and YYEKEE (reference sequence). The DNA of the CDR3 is TGTGCCAGCAGCCCTGGAGGGGGGACTACCACCTACCCCTACGAGCAGTACTTC. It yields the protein CASSPGGGTTTYPYEQYF.

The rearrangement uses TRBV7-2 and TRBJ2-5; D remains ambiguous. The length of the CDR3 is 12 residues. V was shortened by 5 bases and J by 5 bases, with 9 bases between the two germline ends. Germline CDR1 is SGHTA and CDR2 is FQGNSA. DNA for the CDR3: TGTGCCAGCAGCCTCCCAGTGGAGACCCAGTACTTC. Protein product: CASSLPVETQYF.

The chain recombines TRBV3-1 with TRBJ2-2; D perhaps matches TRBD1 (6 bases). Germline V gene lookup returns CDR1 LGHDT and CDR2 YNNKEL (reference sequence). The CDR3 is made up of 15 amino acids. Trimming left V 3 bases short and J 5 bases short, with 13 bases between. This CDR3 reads CASSHRRTVTGELFF. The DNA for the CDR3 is TGTGCCAGCAGCCACCGCCGGACAGTGACCGGGGAGCTGTTTTTT.

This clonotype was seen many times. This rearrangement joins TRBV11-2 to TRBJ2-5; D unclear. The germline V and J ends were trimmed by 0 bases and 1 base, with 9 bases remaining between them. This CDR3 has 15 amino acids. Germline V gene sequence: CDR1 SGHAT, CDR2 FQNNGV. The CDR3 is CASSLDPGPQETQYF. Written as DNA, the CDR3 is TGTGCCAGCAGCTTAGATCCCGGCCCCCAAGAGACCCAGTACTTC.

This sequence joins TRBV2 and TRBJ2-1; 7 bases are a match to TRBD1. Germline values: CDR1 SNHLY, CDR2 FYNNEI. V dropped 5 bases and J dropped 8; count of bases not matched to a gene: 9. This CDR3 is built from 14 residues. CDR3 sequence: CASSRDSPSDEQFF. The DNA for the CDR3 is TGTGCCAGCAGTCGGGACAGCCCATCCGATGAGCAGTTCTTC.

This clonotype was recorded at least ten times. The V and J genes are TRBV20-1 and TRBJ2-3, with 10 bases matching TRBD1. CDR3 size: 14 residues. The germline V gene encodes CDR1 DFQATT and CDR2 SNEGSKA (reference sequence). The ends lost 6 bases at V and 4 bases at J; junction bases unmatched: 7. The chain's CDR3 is CSADRGQPSDTQYF. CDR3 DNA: TGCAGTGCCGACAGGGGGCAACCGTCAGATACGCAGTATTTT.

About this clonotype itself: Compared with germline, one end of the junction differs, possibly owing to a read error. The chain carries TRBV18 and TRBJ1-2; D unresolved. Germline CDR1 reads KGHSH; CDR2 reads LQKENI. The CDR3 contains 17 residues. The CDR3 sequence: CARSPLPLRAAGYGYTF. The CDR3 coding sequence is TGTGCCAGATCACCTTTACCTTTGCGGGCAGCGGGCTATGGCTACACCTTC.

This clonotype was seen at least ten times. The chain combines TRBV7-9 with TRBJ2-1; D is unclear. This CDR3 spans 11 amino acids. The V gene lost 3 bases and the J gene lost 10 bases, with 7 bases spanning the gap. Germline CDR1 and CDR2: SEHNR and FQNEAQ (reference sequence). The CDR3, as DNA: TGTGCCAGCAGCTTTCACGGAGAGCAGTTCTTC. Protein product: CASSFHGEQFF. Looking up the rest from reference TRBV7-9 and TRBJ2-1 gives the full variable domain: DTGVSQNPRHKITKRGQNVTFRCDPISEHNRLYWYRQTLGQGPEFLTYFQNEAQLEKSRLLSDRFSAERPKGSFSTLEIQRTEQGDSAMYLCASSFHGEQFFGPGTRLTVL.

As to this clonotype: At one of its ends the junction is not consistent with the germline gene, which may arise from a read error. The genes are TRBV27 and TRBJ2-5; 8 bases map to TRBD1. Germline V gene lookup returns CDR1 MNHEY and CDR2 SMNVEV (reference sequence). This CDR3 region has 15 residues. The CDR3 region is CASRLWTGRGETQYF. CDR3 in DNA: TGTGCCAGCAGATTATGGACAGGGAGAGGAGAGACCCAGTACTTC.

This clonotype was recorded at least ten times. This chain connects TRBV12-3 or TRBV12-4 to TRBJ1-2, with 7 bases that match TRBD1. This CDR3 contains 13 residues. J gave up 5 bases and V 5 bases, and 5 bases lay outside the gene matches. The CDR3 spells CASSRDRLYGYTF. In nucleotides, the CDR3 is TGTGCCAGCAGTCGGGACAGATTATATGGCTACACCTTC.